The source of this T cell receptor beta chain is a study of OX40 agonist ivuxolimab in advanced cancers. Germline V CDR1 and CDR2: SGHVS, FQNEAQ. Trimming left V 6 bases short and J 3 bases short, with 18 bases between. The CDR3 has 15 residues. The table came from immunoSEQ multiplex PCR; TCRdb's copy has only in-frame clones and leaves some out. The table has 30,000 or so clones, around nine tenths seen once. A single count supports this clone. The clonotype was recovered from an adult with an advanced solid tumor such as melanoma, head and neck, liver or kidney cancer. The rearrangement links TRBV7-8 to TRBJ2-7, with D maybe TRBD1 (5 bases). This specimen was CD4+ or CD8+ T cells sorted from blood, taken in a trial of the OX40 agonist ivuxolimab. As DNA, the CDR3 is TGTGCCAGCAGTCGCCCTGGACAAAAGATCTACGAGCAGTACTTC. It translates to CASSRPGQKIYEQYF.